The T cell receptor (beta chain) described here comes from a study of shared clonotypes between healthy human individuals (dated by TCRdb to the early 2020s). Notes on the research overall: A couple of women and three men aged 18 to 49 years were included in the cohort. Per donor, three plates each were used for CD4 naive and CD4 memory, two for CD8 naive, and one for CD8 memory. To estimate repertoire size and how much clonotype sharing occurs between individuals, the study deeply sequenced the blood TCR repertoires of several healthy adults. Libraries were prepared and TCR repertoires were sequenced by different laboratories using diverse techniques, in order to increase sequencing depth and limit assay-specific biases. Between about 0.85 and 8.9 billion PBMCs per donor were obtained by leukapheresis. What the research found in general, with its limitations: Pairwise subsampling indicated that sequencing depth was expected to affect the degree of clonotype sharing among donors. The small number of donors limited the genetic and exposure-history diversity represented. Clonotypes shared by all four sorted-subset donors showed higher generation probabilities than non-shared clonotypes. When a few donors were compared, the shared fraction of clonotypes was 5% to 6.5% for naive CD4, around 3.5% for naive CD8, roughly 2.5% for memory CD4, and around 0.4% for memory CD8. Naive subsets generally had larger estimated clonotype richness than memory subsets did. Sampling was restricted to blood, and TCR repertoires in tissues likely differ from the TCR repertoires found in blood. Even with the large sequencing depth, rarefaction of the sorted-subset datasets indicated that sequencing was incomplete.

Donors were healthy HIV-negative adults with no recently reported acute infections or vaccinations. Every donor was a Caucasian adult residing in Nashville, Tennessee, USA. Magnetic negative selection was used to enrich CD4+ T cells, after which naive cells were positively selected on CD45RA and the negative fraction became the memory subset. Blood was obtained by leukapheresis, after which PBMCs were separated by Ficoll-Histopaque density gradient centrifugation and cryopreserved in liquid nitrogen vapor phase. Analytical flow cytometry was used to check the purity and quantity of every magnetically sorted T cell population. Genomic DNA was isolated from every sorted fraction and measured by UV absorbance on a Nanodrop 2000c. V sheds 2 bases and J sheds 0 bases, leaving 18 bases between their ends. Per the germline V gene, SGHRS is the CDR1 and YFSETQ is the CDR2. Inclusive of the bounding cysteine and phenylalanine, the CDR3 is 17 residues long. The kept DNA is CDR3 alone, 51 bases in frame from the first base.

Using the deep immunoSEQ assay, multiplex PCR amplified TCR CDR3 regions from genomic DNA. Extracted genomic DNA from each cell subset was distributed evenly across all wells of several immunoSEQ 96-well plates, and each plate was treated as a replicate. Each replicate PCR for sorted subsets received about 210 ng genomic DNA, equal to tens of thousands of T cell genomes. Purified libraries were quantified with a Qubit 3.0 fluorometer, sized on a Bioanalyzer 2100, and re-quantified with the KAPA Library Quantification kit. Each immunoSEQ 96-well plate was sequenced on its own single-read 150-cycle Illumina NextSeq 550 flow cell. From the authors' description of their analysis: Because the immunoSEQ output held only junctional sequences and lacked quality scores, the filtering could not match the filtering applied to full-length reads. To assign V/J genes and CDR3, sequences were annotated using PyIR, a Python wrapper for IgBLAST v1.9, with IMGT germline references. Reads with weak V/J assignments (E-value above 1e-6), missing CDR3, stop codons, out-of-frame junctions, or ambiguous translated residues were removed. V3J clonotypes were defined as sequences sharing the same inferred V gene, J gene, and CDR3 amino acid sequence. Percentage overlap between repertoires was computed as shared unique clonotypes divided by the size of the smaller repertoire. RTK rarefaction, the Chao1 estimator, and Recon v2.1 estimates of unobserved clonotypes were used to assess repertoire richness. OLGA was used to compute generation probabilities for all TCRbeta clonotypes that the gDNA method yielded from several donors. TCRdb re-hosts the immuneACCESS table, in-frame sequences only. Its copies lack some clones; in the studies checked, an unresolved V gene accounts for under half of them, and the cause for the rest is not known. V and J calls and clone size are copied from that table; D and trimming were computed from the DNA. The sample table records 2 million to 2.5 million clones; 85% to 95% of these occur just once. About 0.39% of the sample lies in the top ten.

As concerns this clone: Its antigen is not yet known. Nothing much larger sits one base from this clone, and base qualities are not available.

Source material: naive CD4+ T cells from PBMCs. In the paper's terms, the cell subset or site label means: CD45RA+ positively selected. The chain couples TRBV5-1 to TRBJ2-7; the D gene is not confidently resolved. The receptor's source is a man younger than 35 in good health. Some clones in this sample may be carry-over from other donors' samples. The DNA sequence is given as TGCGCCAGCAGCTTTGGTCGTGGGGATATTAGCTCCTACGAGCAGTACTTC. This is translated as CASSFGRGDISSYEQYF.